The 6 T cell receptor beta chains below were found in one sample sequenced in a study of blood T cell repertoires in COVID-19. The method was immunoSEQ multiplex PCR; TCRdb's version includes in-frame clones alone and lacks a portion of them. The sample includes about 200,000 clones, roughly 84% of them seen just once. Material: peripheral blood. These TCRs come from a woman of 80 years or more with acute or convalescent COVID-19.

This clone was seen a few times. The rearrangement links TRBV11-3 to TRBJ1-1, with D possibly being TRBD1 (5 bases). The V and J ends lost 0 bases and 3 bases respectively, with 8 bases between them. CDR1 and CDR2 from the germline V gene are SGHNT and YENEEA. The CDR3 consists of 14 residues. CDR3 sequence: CASSLEGADTEAFF. The DNA for the CDR3 is TGTGCCAGCAGCTTAGAAGGGGCAGACACTGAAGCTTTCTTT. The variable domain in full, completed from reference TRBV11-3 and TRBJ1-1, reads EAGVVQSPRYKIIEKKQPVAFWCNPISGHNTLYWYLQNLGQGPELLIRYENEEAVDDSQLPKDRFSAERLKGVDSTLKIQPAELGDSAVYLCASSLEGADTEAFFGQGTRLTVV.

The CDR3 sequence: CASSLVALSYNEQFF. DNA of the CDR3: TGCGCCAGCAGCTTGGTGGCCCTCTCCTACAATGAGCAGTTCTTC. The V gene is TRBV5-1, the J gene TRBJ2-1; D gene unclear. V was trimmed by 0 bases and J by 0 bases, leaving 7 bases between them. Germline CDR1 SGHRS, CDR2 YFSETQ. This CDR3 comprises 15 residues.

The chain employs TRBV5-1 and TRBJ2-7, with D tentatively TRBD2 (6 bases). The CDR3 runs 14 residues. Trimming shortened V by 3 bases and J by 3 bases, and 13 bases separated the two germline ends. Germline CDR1 is SGHRS and CDR2 is YFSETQ. The CDR3: CASSSATGLYEQYF. The DNA for the CDR3 is TGCGCCAGCAGCTCCGCGACGGGACTCTACGAGCAGTACTTC.

The V and J genes are TRBV7-9 and TRBJ1-5; 9 nucleotides agree with TRBD1. CDR3 length: 15 residues. Losses at the gene ends were 1 base for V and 6 bases for J; bases not matched to a gene: 4. The V gene's germline CDR1 is SEHNR and CDR2 FQNEAQ (reference sequence). DNA of the CDR3: TGTGCCAGCAGCTTAGACAGGGGGCCGGGTCAGCCCCAGCATTTT. Its translation: CASSLDRGPGQPQHF.

The chain is built from TRBV6-5 and TRBJ2-5, with a weak D call TRBD1 (6 bases). This CDR3 spans 13 amino acids. Germline CDR1 and CDR2: MNHEY and SVGAGI. V was shortened by 8 bases and J by 0 bases, with 10 bases between the two germline ends. The CDR3 DNA reads as TGTGCCAGCTACGGACAGTACCAAGAGACCCAGTACTTC. Amino acid sequence: CASYGQYQETQYF.

This chain joins TRBV7-9 and TRBJ1-6; no definite D call. The V and J ends lost 1 base and 7 bases respectively, with 5 bases between them. CDR3 length: 13 residues. Per the germline V gene, CDR1 is SEHNR and CDR2 is FQNEAQ (reference sequence). The CDR3 sequence: CASSLVVNSPLHF. Written as DNA, the CDR3 is TGTGCCAGCAGCTTAGTCGTGAATTCACCCCTCCACTTT.